A selection of T cell receptor beta chains follows, all from one sample in a study of Graves' ophthalmopathy and Graves' hyperthyroidism. TCRdb itself ran the multiplex PCR reads through MiXCR, one entry per CDR3 protein. Among around 1,000,000 distinct CDR3 sequences listed, about two fifths were seen once. Source material: peripheral blood or thyroid tissue (not recorded which). The receptor set was obtained from an adult man with Graves' hyperthyroidism. Each CDR3 is given with its conserved first and last residue. The D gene is left open where the match is weak. Not all rows give a size; the values are once, few, many and, for expanded clones, a class.

d_gene,v_gene,abundance,j_gene,CDR3nt,CDR3aa
NA,TRBV4-1,NA,TRBJ1-6,TGCGCCAGCAGCCATCGAGCGGGCATGGGCAATCAGCCCCTCCACTTT,CASSHRAGMGNQPLHF
TRBD1,TRBV14,many,TRBJ1-4,TGTGCCAGCAGTGGACAGGGAGTGGCGGAAAAACTGTTTTTT,CASSGQGVAEKLFF
NA,TRBV7-2,many,TRBJ1-1,TGTGCCAGCAGCAAATCCGGGACGTATAACACTGAAGCTTTCTTT,CASSKSGTYNTEAFF
NA,TRBV2,many,TRBJ2-5,TGTGCCAGCGTAGGCGATGGGGGGCGCGAGACCCAGTACTTC,CASVGDGGRETQYF
NA,TRBV30,NA,TRBJ1-2,TGTGCCTGGAACTGGGGAGAGTCCTATGGCTACACCTTC,CAWNWGESYGYTF
TRBD1,TRBV3-1,NA,TRBJ2-2,TGTGCCAGCAGCCCACAGGGGAGTTTCGCCGGGGAGCTGTTTTTT,CASSPQGSFAGELFF
NA,TRBV2,once,TRBJ2-6,TGTGCCAGCAGCGAGGGACCTTTACGCTCTGGGGCCAACGTCCTGACTTTC,CASSEGPLRSGANVLTF
NA,TRBV4-3,NA,TRBJ2-2,TGCGCCAGCAGCCAAGGACGTGGGGGGAACACCGGGGAGCTGTTTTTT,CASSQGRGGNTGELFF
TRBD1,TRBV19,many,TRBJ1-5,TGTGCCAGTAGTAGAGGGACAGCTATCCAGCCCCAGCATTTT,CASSRGTAIQPQHF
NA,TRBV14,NA,TRBJ2-5,TGTGCCAGCAGCCAAATGGGTCTACAAGGGGCCCAGCACTTC,CASSQMGLQGAQHF
NA,TRBV5-1,NA,TRBJ1-1,TGTGCCAGCAGCTTCGCGCGGACAGCTCTTCAGAACACTGAAGCTTTCTTT,CASSFARTALQNTEAFF
TRBD2,TRBV7-9,NA,TRBJ2-6,TGTGCCAGCAGCTTATACAGCGGGAGGTTCTCTGGGGCCAACGTCCTGACTTTC,CASSLYSGRFSGANVLTF
NA,TRBV29-1,NA,TRBJ1-1,TGCAGCGTTCTGGGTTTGACTGAAGCTTTCTTT,CSVLGLTEAFF
TRBD1,TRBV4-1,NA,TRBJ2-5,TGCGCCAGCAGCCAAGATATAGGGACAGCCGAAGAGACCCAGTGCTTC,CASSQDIGTAEETQCF
TRBD1,TRBV20-1,NA,TRBJ2-1,TGCAGTGCCGAGGACAGGGGGGGAAATGAGCAGTTCTTC,CSAEDRGGNEQFF
NA,TRBV7-9,many,TRBJ1-2,TGTGCCAGCAGCGGGGATTCGAGGGGTGGCTACACCTTC,CASSGDSRGGYTF
TRBD2,TRBV2,NA,TRBJ2-7,TGTGCCAGCAGTTACTCGAGGACTAGCGGGAGGGCCGAGCAGTACTTC,CASSYSRTSGRAEQYF
NA,TRBV29-1,NA,TRBJ2-7,TGCAGCGTCAGACTAGGGGGCCCTAGGAGCTCCTACGAGCAGTACTTC,CSVRLGGPRSSYEQYF
NA,TRBV19,once,TRBJ1-2,TGTGCCAGCAGTGTAACATGGGGCGAGCACTATGGCTACACCTTC,CASSVTWGEHYGYTF
TRBD1,TRBV6-5,NA,TRBJ1-6,TGTGCCAGCAGTTACGAAGGGACAGTCAATTCACCCCTCCACTTT,CASSYEGTVNSPLHF
TRBD1,TRBV5-1,NA,TRBJ1-4,TGCGCCAGCAGCTTGGACGGGACAGGCGAAAAACTGTTTTTT,CASSLDGTGEKLFF
NA,TRBV2,NA,TRBJ1-5,TGCGCCAGCAGCCAAGAGAGACAACAGCCCCAGCATTTT,CASSQERQQPQHF
NA,TRBV20-1,NA,TRBJ2-3,TGCAGTGAAGGGAGTTGGGGCACAGATACGCAGTATTTT,CSEGSWGTDTQYF
TRBD1,TRBV6-1,many,TRBJ2-6,TGTGCCAGCAGCCGGACAGGGGTCCCGTCTGGGGCCAACGTCCTGACTTTC,CASSRTGVPSGANVLTF
NA,TRBV9,many,TRBJ2-5,TGTGCCAGCAGCGTAGACCCCATAGGGAGGGAGACCCAGTACTTC,CASSVDPIGRETQYF
TRBD2,TRBV10-3,many,TRBJ2-2,TGTGCCATCCATGGGGCTAGCGGGACGCACACCGGGGAGCTGTTTTTT,CAIHGASGTHTGELFF
TRBD1,TRBV25-1,few,TRBJ1-2,TGTGCCAGCAGTGGGGACAGGTACATCGGCTACACCTTC,CASSGDRYIGYTF
NA,TRBV20-1,few,TRBJ2-7,TGCAGTGCTAGAGATCCCCCCGGTATAAGCGGACCCTACGAGCAGTACTTC,CSARDPPGISGPYEQYF
TRBD2,TRBV7-6,many,TRBJ2-7,TGTGCCAGCAGTCGGGGACTAGCGGACTCCTACGAGCAGTACTTC,CASSRGLADSYEQYF
TRBD1,TRBV19,few,TRBJ1-1,TGTGCCACTCGGACAGGGGGCAACACTGAAGCTTTCTTT,CATRTGGNTEAFF
TRBD1,TRBV4-2,NA,TRBJ1-6,TGTGCCAGCAGCCAAGATCGCAGGGGGTCTAGAGGGTCCTATAATTCACCCCTCCACTTT,CASSQDRRGSRGSYNSPLHF
NA,TRBV29-1,many,TRBJ1-3,TGCAGCGTTGAGTCGGGGACTGGAAACACCATATATTTT,CSVESGTGNTIYF
TRBD1,TRBV6-2/TRBV6-3,many,TRBJ1-1,TGTGCCAGCAGCTACAGGGGAACCACTGAAGCTTTCTTT,CASSYRGTTEAFF